This entry lists 32 T cell receptor beta chains sequenced from one sample in a study of cytomegalovirus exposure and HLA in healthy donors. The PCR made use of 60 Vbeta and 13 Jbeta primers. Using immunoSEQ multiplex PCR, the repertoire was profiled, and TCRdb retains in-frame clones only, with some absent. The table lists about 130,000 clones, around three quarters of them singletons. The source material was PBMCs. The receptor source for this set is a woman aged 55-70 years in good health and CMV-seropositive.

V and J are TRBV19 and TRBJ2-5; 11 bases agree with TRBD2. The CDR3 is made up of 14 amino acids. With V trimmed by 9 bases and J by 1 base, 4 bases remained unmatched. In germline, CDR1 is LNHDA, CDR2 SQIVND (reference sequence). DNA for the CDR3: TGTGCCAGCTCGGGACTAGCGGCCCAAGAGACCCAGTACTTC. Its translation: CASSGLAAQETQYF. Complete variable domain (other parts from reference TRBV19 and TRBJ2-5): DGGITQSPKYLFRKEGQNVTLSCEQNLNHDAMYWYRQDPGQGLRLIYYSQIVNDFQKGDIAEGYSVSREKKESFPLTVTSAQKNPTAFYLCASSGLAAQETQYFGPGTRLLVL.

CDR3 amino acids: CSVRRAREQYF. CDR3 DNA sequence: TGCAGTGTTAGGAGGGCCCGCGAGCAGTACTTC. The V gene is TRBV20-1, the J gene TRBJ2-7; the D gene is possibly TRBD2 (6 bases). V dropped 7 bases and J dropped 6 bases, with 13 bases sitting between them. This CDR3 has 11 residues. The germline V gene has CDR1 DFQATT and CDR2 SNEGSKA (reference sequence).

This clone was observed a handful of times. The CDR3 sequence: CECSNFVSYTF. The CDR3 DNA reads as TGTGAGTGTAGCAACTTCGTGAGCTACACCTTC. The rearrangement links TRBV28 to TRBJ1-2, with D unclear. Germline V gene lookup returns CDR1 MDHEN and CDR2 SYDVKM. This CDR3 has 11 residues.

The chain carries TRBV18 and TRBJ2-7, with 7 positions matching TRBD1. Germline assignment: CDR1 KGHSH and CDR2 LQKENI. Losses at the gene ends were 6 bases for V and 0 bases for J; bases not matched to a gene: 11. The CDR3 covers 16 residues. The CDR3 spells CASSHTTGWSSYEQYF. The DNA of the CDR3 is TGTGCCAGCTCTCATACGACAGGGTGGAGCTCCTACGAGCAGTACTTC. The full variable domain, its missing parts supplied by reference TRBV18 and TRBJ2-7, is NAGVMQNPRHLVRRRGQEARLRCSPMKGHSHVYWYRQLPEEGLKFMVYLQKENIIDESGMPKERFSAEFPKEGPSILRIQQVVRGDSAAYFCASSHTTGWSSYEQYFGPGTRLTVT.

With regard to this clone: The sample has other DNA sequences that encode this CDR3 too. The J gene is TRBJ1-5, the V gene TRBV27, with TRBD1 identical over 7 bases. This CDR3 comprises 15 residues. Germline CDR1 MNHEY, CDR2 SMNVEV (reference sequence). Trimming removed 2 bases from V and 1 base from J; junction bases left unmatched: 2. This chain's CDR3 is CASSLEGASNQPQHF. The CDR3 coding sequence is TGTGCCAGCAGTTTAGAGGGGGCGAGCAATCAGCCCCAGCATTTT.

This clone appeared a few times. This chain connects TRBV6-1 to TRBJ1-1, with 9 positions matching TRBD1. The V and J ends lost 7 bases and 5 bases, in that order; junction bases with no gene match: 5. Per germline, CDR1 MNHNS and CDR2 SASEGT. This CDR3 spans 13 amino acids. In nucleotides, the CDR3 is TGTGCCAGCACTTGGACAGGGGCGACTGAAGCTTTCTTT. It codes for CASTWTGATEAFF.

This sequence joins TRBV2 and TRBJ1-1, with 9 positions matching TRBD1. Germline values: CDR1 SNHLY, CDR2 FYNNEI. There are 14 residues in the CDR3. Trimming removed 6 bases from V and 4 bases from J; junction bases left unmatched: 6. CDR3 sequence (DNA): TGTGCCAGCAGCCGGGACAGGGTTTCCACTGAAGCTTTCTTT. This translates into CASSRDRVSTEAFF.

The rearrangement links TRBV19 to TRBJ2-1, with 11 bases lining up with TRBD2. Germline V gene data show CDR1 as LNHDA and CDR2 as SQIVND (reference sequence). V trimming: 4 bases; J trimming: 5 bases; junction bases outside the gene matches: 7. The CDR3 has 16 residues. This CDR3 reads CASSTSLAGGHNEQFF. The CDR3 DNA is TGTGCCAGTAGTACCTCCCTAGCGGGAGGCCACAATGAGCAGTTCTTC.

V gene TRBV18 combines with J gene TRBJ2-7; weak D call: TRBD2 (6 bases). The ends were cut back, 4 bases at V and 4 bases at J, with 11 bases in the middle. The CDR3 has 13 residues. Germline V gene lookup returns CDR1 KGHSH and CDR2 LQKENI. In nucleotides, the CDR3 is TGTGCCAGCTCACGAGATAGCGGATACGAGCAGTACTTC. Its protein is CASSRDSGYEQYF.

This clone turned up a few times. The rearrangement uses TRBV20-1 and TRBJ1-1; D unresolved. The ends were cut back, 5 bases at V and 7 bases at J, with 11 bases in the middle. The germline CDR1 and CDR2 sequences are DFQATT and SNEGSKA (reference sequence). The CDR3 spans 11 residues. CDR3 nucleotides: TGCAGTGCTCCGGACTATAGTGAAGCTTTCTTT. Amino acid sequence: CSAPDYSEAFF.

J is TRBJ1-4 and V is TRBV7-9; 9 bases line up with TRBD1. The CDR3 has 16 amino acids. With V trimmed by 3 bases and J by 2 bases, 4 bases remained unmatched. The V gene's germline CDR1 is SEHNR and CDR2 FQNEAQ (reference sequence). CDR3: CASSLGTGRTNEKLFF. In DNA form, the CDR3 reads TGTGCCAGCAGCTTGGGGACAGGGAGGACTAATGAAAAACTGTTTTTT.

This chain joins TRBV5-1 and TRBJ1-1, with D unclear. Germline CDR1 SGHRS, CDR2 YFSETQ. Trimming stripped 1 base from V and 0 bases from J, with 10 bases between. The CDR3 sequence is 15 residues long. CDR3 nucleotide sequence: TGCGCCAGCAGCTTGAGTCCCCGGGTGAACACTGAAGCTTTCTTT. Its protein is CASSLSPRVNTEAFF.

The chain joins TRBV28 to TRBJ2-5; 9 nucleotides match TRBD2. The germline V gene encodes CDR1 MDHEN and CDR2 SYDVKM. V was clipped by 5 bases and J by 2 bases; unmatched bases: 15. The CDR3 contains 18 residues. CDR3 in amino acids: CASSTLTSGGLPQETQYF. The DNA for the CDR3 is TGTGCCAGCAGTACTCTGACTAGCGGAGGGCTACCTCAAGAGACCCAGTACTTC.

Only a few counts were recorded for this clone. The chain carries TRBV6-1 and TRBJ1-1; D is unclear. Germline V lookup: CDR1 MNHNS, CDR2 SASEGT. The V gene lost 11 bases and the J gene lost 5 bases, with 18 bases spanning the gap. The CDR3 runs to 13 residues. The CDR3 coding sequence is TGTGCCGCAAGGCCGAAAACAGAGACTGAAGCTTTCTTT. Translation gives CAARPKTETEAFF.

This clone was detected once. Other DNA sequences from this sample encode an identical CDR3 as well. The chain couples TRBV19 to TRBJ1-1; D is ambiguous. V lost 8 bases and J lost 1, with 11 bases in between. This CDR3 is built from 13 residues. CDR1 and CDR2 from the germline V gene are LNHDA and SQIVND (reference sequence). CDR3 in amino acids: CASSLGANTEAFF. DNA of the CDR3: TGTGCCAGTTCCCTAGGCGCGAACACTGAAGCTTTCTTT.

This chain links TRBV5-1 with TRBJ2-6; tentative D call: TRBD2 (5 bases). This CDR3 is 15 amino acids long. Trimming cost V 3 bases and J 0 bases, with 7 bases left between them. Germline CDR1 reads SGHRS; CDR2 reads YFSETQ. The CDR3 coding sequence is TGCGCCAGCAGCTGGGGAGCCTCTGGGGCCAACGTCCTGACTTTC. Translation: CASSWGASGANVLTF.

The V call is TRBV4-2, the J call TRBJ1-4; 8 bases agree with TRBD1. The CDR3 runs 14 residues. J lost 9 bases, V lost 0 bases, and 3 bases had no gene match. Germline V gene lookup returns CDR1 LGHNA and CDR2 YNFKEQ. CDR3: CASSQEDRVQKLFF. In DNA, the CDR3 is TGTGCCAGCAGCCAAGAGGACAGGGTCCAAAAACTGTTTTTT.

The V gene is TRBV5-6, the J gene TRBJ1-4; TRBD1 matches at 7 bases. The CDR3 runs to 14 residues. V was clipped by 0 bases and J by 6 bases; unmatched bases: 2. Germline CDR1 and CDR2: SGHDT and YYEEEE. CDR3 nucleotide sequence: TGTGCCAGCAGCTTGGGCAGGGGGTATGAAAAACTGTTTTTT. It is translated as CASSLGRGYEKLFF.

The chain links TRBV15 to TRBJ2-7; no reliable D call. This CDR3 has 15 amino acids. The V and J ends lost 1 base and 0 bases respectively, with 10 bases between them. Germline V gene lookup returns CDR1 LNHNV and CDR2 YYDKDF (reference sequence). The CDR3 sequence is CATSRGAGSSYEQYF. For the CDR3, the DNA is TGTGCCACCAGCAGAGGGGCCGGCAGCTCCTACGAGCAGTACTTC.

The genes are TRBV28 and TRBJ1-2; 8 nucleotides agree with TRBD1. Germline V gives CDR1 MDHEN, CDR2 SYDVKM. This CDR3 is 13 amino acids long. Trimming cost V 5 bases and J 9 bases; bases outside gene matches: 8. The CDR3 region has the DNA TGTGCCAGCAGTCTCGGGACAGGATTTCGCTACACCTTC. It codes for CASSLGTGFRYTF.

This clone occurred a few times. The rearrangement links TRBV28 to TRBJ1-2; perhaps TRBD1 as D (5 bases). The V gene lost 4 bases and the J gene lost 8 bases, with 14 bases spanning the gap. The CDR3 covers 13 residues. The V gene's germline CDR1 is MDHEN and CDR2 SYDVKM. In DNA, the CDR3 is TGTGCCAGCAGTTGGGCAGGGAGGGACGGCTACACCTTC. Translated, it gives CASSWAGRDGYTF.

This clone was picked up one time. Sequence at one end of the junction differs from germline and may be a read error. The chain combines TRBV7-7 with TRBJ2-2, with 13 bases matching TRBD2. CDR1 and CDR2 (germline): SSHAT, FNYEAQ (reference sequence). The CDR3 loop spans 16 amino acids. CDR3 in amino acids: CASSSGLAGDAGELFF. The CDR3 bases are TGTGCTAGCAGCTCCGGACTAGCGGGAGATGCCGGGGAGCTGTTTTTT.

This clone was seen only a few times. The V gene is TRBV19, the J gene TRBJ2-7, with a possible D match to TRBD1 (6 bases). V was cut by 3 bases and J by 3 bases, with 9 bases left in between. This CDR3 has 13 residues. The V gene's germline CDR1 is LNHDA and CDR2 SQIVND (reference sequence). The CDR3 reads CASSMVQGYEQYF. CDR3 sequence (DNA): TGTGCCAGTAGTATGGTACAGGGCTACGAGCAGTACTTC.

The CDR3 region has the DNA TGTGCCAGCAGTCGTCGACCGGGACTAGCGCAAGAGACCCAGTACTTC. Translated: CASSRRPGLAQETQYF. J is TRBJ2-5 and V is TRBV2; 10 bases are a match to TRBD2. The V gene end was trimmed by 5 bases and the J gene end by 2 bases; junction bases not matched to a gene: 8. Germline CDR1 and CDR2: SNHLY and FYNNEI. The CDR3 is made up of 16 amino acids.

This chain links TRBV15 with TRBJ1-2; no clear D gene. The CDR3 covers 14 residues. Germline lookup yields CDR1 LNHNV and CDR2 YYDKDF (reference sequence). V shed 0 bases and J shed 4 bases, with 9 bases lying between them. CDR3 bases: TGTGCCACCAGCAGAGACGATCTCGGCTATGGCTACACCTTC. Translating it yields CATSRDDLGYGYTF.

The V and J genes are TRBV9 and TRBJ2-7; a possible D gene is TRBD2 (5 bases). This CDR3 is 11 amino acids long. V dropped 4 bases and J dropped 7 bases, with 9 bases sitting between them. Germline CDR1 is SGDLS and CDR2 is YYNGEE. The chain's CDR3 is CASSSSGEQYF. The CDR3 DNA sequence: TGTGCCAGCAGCTCCTCGGGGGAGCAGTACTTC. The full variable domain, its missing parts supplied by reference TRBV9 and TRBJ2-7, is DSGVTQTPKHLITATGQRVTLRCSPRSGDLSVYWYQQSLDQGLQFLIQYYNGEERAKGNILERFSAQQFPDLHSELNLSSLELGDSALYFCASSSSGEQYFGPGTRLTVT.

The J gene is TRBJ2-7, the V gene TRBV28; D is possibly TRBD1 (8 bases). Looked up from germline, CDR1 is MDHEN and CDR2 is SYDVKM. There are 16 residues in the CDR3. Trimming took 4 bases from V and 2 from J, leaving 18 bases between them. The CDR3 nucleotides are TGTGCCAGCAGTTCAAGGGGAGGGACAGGAGCCTACGAGCAGTACTTC. It encodes CASSSRGGTGAYEQYF.

This clone was observed once. The chain joins TRBV27 to TRBJ2-2; 7 bases align to TRBD2. Unmatched junction bases numbered 5, after V lost 3 bases and J lost 4 bases. Germline V gene sequence: CDR1 MNHEY, CDR2 SMNVEV (reference sequence). The CDR3 runs to 15 residues. DNA of the CDR3: TGTGCCAGCAGTTTGGGGGGGAGCCTCACCGGGGAGCTGTTTTTT. Protein sequence: CASSLGGSLTGELFF.

The rearrangement uses TRBV5-1 and TRBJ1-3; TRBD1 agrees at 8 bases. Per germline, CDR1 SGHRS and CDR2 YFSETQ. The CDR3 loop spans 16 amino acids. Losses at the gene ends were 4 bases for V and 0 bases for J; bases not matched to a gene: 6. CDR3 coding DNA: TGCGCCAGCAGCCCCACAGGGGGAAGCTCTGGAAACACCATATATTTT. Protein product: CASSPTGGSSGNTIYF.

The chain combines TRBV19 with TRBJ2-5; 7 positions match TRBD1. Germline trimming cut 10 bases from V and 3 bases from J; bases unmatched to any gene: 8. Germline CDR1 LNHDA, CDR2 SQIVND (reference sequence). The CDR3 contains 13 residues. This CDR3 reads CATRDRAKETQYF. CDR3 nucleotide sequence: TGTGCCACCCGGGACAGAGCTAAAGAGACCCAGTACTTC.

The chain recombines TRBV9 with TRBJ2-2; 7 bases align to TRBD2. Germline CDR1 and CDR2: SGDLS and YYNGEE. J gave up 2 bases and V 0 bases, and 4 bases lay outside the gene matches. The CDR3 spans 16 residues. CDR3 protein: CASSVESSGNTGELFF. CDR3 nucleotides: TGTGCCAGCAGCGTAGAGTCTAGCGGAAACACCGGGGAGCTGTTTTTT.

In DNA, the CDR3 is TGTGCCAGCAGCGTGACAGGGGGGAGCAATCAGCCCCAGCATTTT. It encodes CASSVTGGSNQPQHF. V usage is TRBV9 and J usage is TRBJ1-5; 9 bases agree with TRBD1. Germline CDR1 is SGDLS and CDR2 is YYNGEE. CDR3 length equals 15 residues. The junction had 1 base not matched to a gene; V was cut back by 2 bases and J by 1 base.